These 23 T cell receptor beta chains came from one sample sequenced in a study of control samples from healthy donors and cancer patients. Measured with immunoSEQ multiplex PCR; TCRdb has only the in-frame clones, and not every one. Here the sample spans fewer than 300,000 clones, more than 65% being singletons. The specimen was PBMCs. The receptors were sampled from a woman between 55 and 75 years old with lung cancer.

In its sample, this clone was seen once. Other DNA variants within this sample encode the same CDR3. This rearrangement joins TRBV5-6 to TRBJ1-1; 10 bases are a match to TRBD1. The CDR3 length is 14 residues. Germline V gene sequence: CDR1 SGHDT, CDR2 YYEEEE. With 3 bases clipped from V and 8 bases from J, the junction kept 7 bases outside the gene matches. The CDR3 DNA sequence: TGTGCCAGCAGCTCCCGGGACAGGGGACCCGAAGCTTTCTTT. It yields the protein CASSSRDRGPEAFF.

The chain is built from TRBV7-6 and TRBJ2-5; 10 nucleotides line up with TRBD2. This CDR3 contains 16 residues. The V gene end was trimmed by 2 bases and the J gene end by 4 bases; junction bases not matched to a gene: 7. CDR1 and CDR2 (germline): SGHVS, FNYEAQ. CDR3 sequence (DNA): TGTGCCAGCAGCTTACAAATCCTAGCGGGGGCAGAGACCCAGTACTTC. Amino acids: CASSLQILAGAETQYF.

J is TRBJ2-1 and V is TRBV4-1; D tentatively fits TRBD1 or TRBD2 (6 bases each). Trimming removed 4 bases at V and 4 bases at J, with 14 bases between. CDR1 MGHRA and CDR2 YSYEKL come from the germline V gene. The CDR3 contains 15 residues. This CDR3 reads CASSLFSGAYNEQFF. The CDR3 bases are TGCGCCAGCAGCCTCTTTTCGGGGGCATACAATGAGCAGTTCTTC.

The rearrangement uses TRBV5-1 and TRBJ2-1; 10 bases line up with TRBD2. The length of the CDR3 is 16 residues. V lost 4 bases and J lost 6; bases outside the gene matches: 10. CDR1 and CDR2 (germline): SGHRS, YFSETQ. Here the CDR3 DNA reads TGCGCCAGCAGCCCGGAGCCCTTAGCGGGAGGCAATGAGCAGTTCTTC. It translates to CASSPEPLAGGNEQFF. The whole variable domain, remainder taken from reference TRBV5-1 and TRBJ2-1, is KAGVTQTPRYLIKTRGQQVTLSCSPISGHRSVSWYQQTPGQGLQFLFEYFSETQRNKGNFPGRFSGRQFSNSRSEMNVSTLELGDSALYLCASSPEPLAGGNEQFFGPGTRLTVL.

This chain uses TRBV9 with TRBJ2-4; D is possibly TRBD1 (5 bases). The V end was cut by 4 bases, the J end by 8 bases, with 16 bases between. The CDR3 loop spans 14 amino acids. Germline V lookup: CDR1 SGDLS, CDR2 YYNGEE. CDR3 loop: CASSPSGFSDIQYF. The CDR3 region has the DNA TGTGCCAGCAGCCCGTCAGGGTTTTCGGACATTCAGTACTTC.

This clone was recorded only once. The chain uses TRBV5-6 and TRBJ1-3; D may be TRBD1 (5 bases). Germline V gives CDR1 SGHDT, CDR2 YYEEEE. The length of the CDR3 is 16 residues. Trimming removed 2 bases at V and 0 bases at J, with 12 bases between. For the CDR3, the DNA is TGTGCCAGCAGCTTCGGACGGGGGGGCTCTGGAAACACCATATATTTT. As protein: CASSFGRGGSGNTIYF.

The chain recombines TRBV14 with TRBJ2-7, with D perhaps matching TRBD1 (6 bases). The CDR3 consists of 19 residues. V was shortened by 1 base and J by 1 base, with 23 bases between the two germline ends. Germline V gene lookup returns CDR1 SGHDN and CDR2 FVKESK. As DNA, the CDR3 is TGTGCCAGCAGCCAAGGTTCCAGCACAGGGCCCATGGGGTCCTACGAGCAGTACTTC. This sequence encodes CASSQGSSTGPMGSYEQYF.

V is TRBV29-1 and J is TRBJ2-2; D not certain. This CDR3 has 14 residues. Per germline, CDR1 SQVTM and CDR2 ANQGSEA. V shed 4 bases and J shed 1 base, with 10 bases lying between them. The CDR3 loop is CSVVWQRNTGELFF. The CDR3 coding sequence is TGCAGCGTTGTATGGCAGAGGAACACCGGGGAGCTGTTTTTT.

The V and J genes are TRBV27 and TRBJ1-6; D may be TRBD1 (5 bases). Germline V gene sequence: CDR1 MNHEY, CDR2 SMNVEV (reference sequence). Deletions cut 7 bases from V and 1 base from J, with 14 bases between. The CDR3 runs 16 residues. CDR3: CASTPGQGSYNSPLHF. The DNA for the CDR3 is TGTGCCAGCACCCCCGGCCAGGGTTCCTATAATTCACCCCTCCACTTT.

This chain connects TRBV18 to TRBJ2-7; maybe TRBD1 (5 bases). Germline assignment: CDR1 KGHSH and CDR2 LQKENI. The CDR3 is made up of 14 amino acids. V lost 1 base and J lost 2, with 9 bases in between. The CDR3 loop reads CASSPQGRTYEQYF. The CDR3 DNA is TGTGCCAGCTCACCACAGGGGCGAACCTACGAGCAGTACTTC.

The chain links TRBV11-2 to TRBJ2-1, with a possible D match to TRBD2 (6 bases). Germline V gene sequence: CDR1 SGHAT, CDR2 FQNNGV. The V gene lost 8 bases and the J gene lost 8 bases, with 16 bases spanning the gap. This CDR3 is 13 amino acids long. The CDR3 DNA follows: TGTGCCAGCGCGGAGGGTTCTCGGGATGAGCAGTTCTTC. It yields the protein CASAEGSRDEQFF.

V gene TRBV24-1 combines with J gene TRBJ2-1, with D hard to call. The CDR3 length is 16 residues. Germline assignment: CDR1 KGHDR and CDR2 SFDVKD. The ends were cut back, 3 bases at V and 0 bases at J, with 11 bases in the middle. The CDR3 here is CATSDQAHGSYNEQFF. CDR3 in DNA: TGTGCCACCAGTGATCAAGCACATGGCTCCTACAATGAGCAGTTCTTC.

This chain joins TRBV4-1 and TRBJ1-1; D might be TRBD1 (5 bases). This CDR3 contains 15 residues. Trimming removed 4 bases from V and 4 bases from J, with 16 bases in between. Germline V gene lookup returns CDR1 MGHRA and CDR2 YSYEKL. The CDR3 DNA reads as TGCGCCAGCAGCCGAGAGGGACCAGTCGGCACTGAAGCTTTCTTT. Its translation is CASSREGPVGTEAFF.

This clone was seen only a few times. The chain links TRBV2 to TRBJ1-5; TRBD1 might be the D (6 bases). Per the germline V gene, CDR1 is SNHLY and CDR2 is FYNNEI. The CDR3 sequence is 14 residues long. Trimming removed 4 bases at V and 7 bases at J, with 14 bases between. CDR3 nucleotide sequence: TGTGCCAGCAGTGCGGGAGGGGGGCGGCAGCCCCAGCATTTT. Its translation is CASSAGGGRQPQHF.

This chain connects TRBV27 to TRBJ1-1, with D possibly matching TRBD1 (6 bases). The V and J ends lost 7 bases and 12 bases respectively, with 21 bases between them. The V gene's germline CDR1 is MNHEY and CDR2 SMNVEV (reference sequence). The CDR3 is made up of 13 amino acids. The CDR3 is CASTMGFGQKSFF. In DNA form, the CDR3 reads TGTGCCAGCACCATGGGGTTCGGACAGAAGTCTTTCTTT.

This chain uses TRBV5-1 with TRBJ1-1; D possibly corresponds to TRBD1 (5 bases). The CDR3 sequence is 13 residues long. Trimming removed 0 bases at V and 8 bases at J, with 11 bases between. CDR1 is SGHRS and CDR2 is YFSETQ in the germline V gene. This CDR3 is CASSLGAGKEAFF. In DNA, the CDR3 is TGCGCCAGCAGCTTGGGGGCAGGGAAAGAAGCTTTCTTT. The variable domain in full, with the rest retrieved from reference TRBV5-1 and TRBJ1-1, is KAGVTQTPRYLIKTRGQQVTLSCSPISGHRSVSWYQQTPGQGLQFLFEYFSETQRNKGNFPGRFSGRQFSNSRSEMNVSTLELGDSALYLCASSLGAGKEAFFGQGTRLTVV.

The rearrangement joins TRBV28 to TRBJ2-7; tentatively, D is TRBD1 (5 bases). V gave up 6 bases and J gave up 3 bases, with 9 bases separating them. The CDR3 is made up of 12 amino acids. Germline lookup yields CDR1 MDHEN and CDR2 SYDVKM. This CDR3 is CASSQGGYEQYF. The CDR3 nucleotides are TGTGCCAGCAGCCAGGGCGGCTACGAGCAGTACTTC.

This clone came up once. The chain has TRBV15 and TRBJ1-1; a possible D gene is TRBD1 (6 bases). Trimming took 2 bases from V and 4 from J, leaving 11 bases between them. The CDR3 runs to 14 residues. Germline CDR1 and CDR2: LNHNV and YYDKDF (reference sequence). The DNA for the CDR3 is TGTGCCACCAGCAGAAGGGCAGGGGCCACTGAAGCTTTCTTT. This codes for CATSRRAGATEAFF.

The rearrangement joins TRBV4-2 to TRBJ2-1, with D uncertain. The CDR3 extends over 13 amino acids. V was clipped by 0 bases and J by 6 bases, with 6 bases between them. In germline, CDR1 is LGHNA, CDR2 YNFKEQ. Here the CDR3 DNA reads TGTGCCAGCAGCCAAGAATATCCCAATGAGCAGTTCTTC. This codes for CASSQEYPNEQFF.

The CDR3 loop reads CSVEPGTGQEGTQYF. In DNA form, the CDR3 reads TGCAGCGTTGAACCTGGGACAGGTCAAGAAGGGACCCAGTACTTC. The gene calls are TRBV29-1 and TRBJ2-5, with 8 bases matching TRBD1. V dropped 2 bases and J dropped 7; count of bases not matched to a gene: 12. The CDR3 sequence is 15 residues long. Germline assignment: CDR1 SQVTM and CDR2 ANQGSEA.

The chain couples TRBV7-7 to TRBJ2-2; a possible D gene is TRBD1 (6 bases). Per the germline V gene, CDR1 is SSHAT and CDR2 is FNYEAQ (reference sequence). The CDR3 runs to 12 residues. Trimming cost V 6 bases and J 7 bases, with 9 bases left between them. This CDR3 reads CASSQQGGELFF. CDR3 in DNA: TGTGCCAGCAGTCAACAGGGCGGGGAGCTGTTTTTT.

The rearrangement links TRBV12-5 to TRBJ2-7; no definite D call. CDR3 length: 11 residues. V was pared by 8 bases and J by 3 bases, with 8 bases between. Germline assignment: CDR1 LGHNT and CDR2 FRNRAP. The CDR3: CASKQIYEQYF. CDR3 bases: TGTGCTAGTAAACAGATCTACGAGCAGTACTTC.

The chain links TRBV2 to TRBJ2-1; 10 bases are a match to TRBD2. The CDR3 is 14 residues long. The J segment lost 8 bases and the V segment lost 7 bases, leaving 8 bases of the junction unmatched. CDR1 and CDR2 from the germline V gene are SNHLY and FYNNEI. In DNA form, the CDR3 reads TGTGCCAGCAAAGCGGGGGGGCCTTTCCATGAGCAGTTCTTC. Amino acids: CASKAGGPFHEQFF.